Sequencing of this TCR beta chain was carried out in a study of yellow fever vaccine responses in identical twins. V lost 2 bases and J 0 bases, leaving 8 bases between the germline ends. The germline CDR1 and CDR2 sequences are SGHTA and FQGNSA. This CDR3 is 15 amino acids long. Study-wide points: The T cell response to vaccination in identical twins was reportedly partly convergent and partly personalized.

Concerning this clonotype: Its target is not known.

In TCRdb, the RT-PCR reads were re-called with MiXCR into one record per CDR3 protein. The data hold about 9,000 distinct CDR3 sequences, with over 80% observed a single time. Sequenced material: T cells from blood (PBMCs), unsorted or a sorted subset (not recorded which), taken before or after yellow fever vaccination (not recorded which). This TCR derives from a woman between 18 and 29 years old who received the yellow fever vaccine. The chain joins TRBV7-2 to TRBJ1-3; D unresolved. DNA for the CDR3: TGTGCCAGCAGCTTACAGTCACACTCTGGAAACACCATATATTTT. This sequence encodes CASSLQSHSGNTIYF.